This T cell receptor beta chain was identified during a study of shared clonotypes between healthy human individuals. On the study more broadly: Donors were a couple of women and a few men aged 18 to 49. Overall study findings and caveats: Tissues were not sampled, only blood, and their repertoires likely differ.

This CDR3 is built from 18 residues. Germline lookup yields CDR1 KGHSH and CDR2 LQKENI. V was clipped by 3 bases and J by 6 bases, with 26 bases between them. The protocol was immunoSEQ multiplex PCR, while the TCRdb copy is restricted to in-frame clones and leaves out a portion. The data contain 2 million or so clones, 85% to 95% of them singletons. On this clone: Its antigen is as yet unknown.

The J gene is TRBJ1-1, the V gene TRBV18; perhaps TRBD1 as D (6 bases). This sequence was found in a man younger than 35 in good health. Sequencing was done on a sample of naive CD4+ T cells sorted from blood. Subset: CD45RA+ positively selected. The CDR3 DNA is TGTGCCAGCTCACCCGACGCAAGACAGGTCCCCGTAAACGCTGAAGCTTTCTTT. It encodes CASSPDARQVPVNAEAFF. Full variable domain (rest looked up from reference TRBV18 and TRBJ1-1): NAGVMQNPRHLVRRRGQEARLRCSPMKGHSHVYWYRQLPEEGLKFMVYLQKENIIDESGMPKERFSAEFPKEGPSILRIQQVVRGDSAAYFCASSPDARQVPVNAEAFFGQGTRLTVV.